These 24 T cell receptor beta chains originate from one sample sequenced in a study of early T cells in non-severe SARS-CoV-2 infection. Each CDR3 protein gets one entry after TCRdb re-called the 5' RACE reads with MiXCR. The profile shows tens of thousands of distinct CDR3 sequences, around 8.4% of them singletons. The sequenced material came from whole blood. The receptors stem from an adult who was a healthcare worker with PCR-confirmed SARS-CoV-2 infection or an uninfected control (not recorded which).

This chain's CDR3 is CSARDLATSGYTGELFF. The CDR3 DNA is TGCAGTGCTAGAGATCTGGCAACTAGCGGATACACCGGGGAGCTGTTTTTT. The V call is TRBV20-1, the J call TRBJ2-2; TRBD2 aligns across 8 bases. J lost 3 bases, V lost 0 bases, and 9 bases had no gene match. Germline CDR1 and CDR2: DFQATT and SNEGSKA (reference sequence). This CDR3 region has 17 residues.

Many counts were recorded for this clonotype. V is TRBV20-1 and J is TRBJ1-2; TRBD1 aligns across 8 bases. This CDR3 has 16 amino acids. With 0 bases clipped from V and 0 bases from J, the junction kept 6 bases outside the gene matches. Germline loops: CDR1 DFQATT, CDR2 SNEGSKA (reference sequence). The DNA of the CDR3 is TGCAGTGCTAGAGATCTACGGGGACAGGCTAACTATGGCTACACCTTC. It yields the protein CSARDLRGQANYGYTF.

This clonotype was counted many times. The chain combines TRBV24-1 with TRBJ2-1, with D possibly matching TRBD1 (5 bases). V lost 0 bases and J 6 bases, leaving 14 bases between the germline ends. This CDR3 contains 16 residues. Germline V lookup: CDR1 KGHDR, CDR2 SFDVKD. The CDR3 DNA reads TGTGCCACCAGTGATTTGAATGGGGCAAGGGTCAATGAGCAGTTCTTC. Translation gives CATSDLNGARVNEQFF.

This clonotype was counted ten times or more. This rearrangement joins TRBV24-1 to TRBJ2-1; no firm D call. From germline, CDR1 is KGHDR and CDR2 SFDVKD. Trimming removed 7 bases at V and 1 base at J, with 7 bases between. The CDR3 spans 13 residues. For the CDR3, the DNA is TGTGCCACCAGGGGCCTTTCCTACAATGAGCAGTTCTTC. Amino acid sequence: CATRGLSYNEQFF.

The V and J genes are TRBV10-3 and TRBJ2-2; tentatively, D is TRBD1 (6 bases). The CDR3 contains 14 residues. V lost 10 bases and J 4 bases, leaving 16 bases between the germline ends. Per germline, CDR1 ENHRY and CDR2 SYGVKD. Written as DNA, the CDR3 is TGTGCCAGCTTTACAGGGTTGGCCACCGGGGAGCTGTTTTTT. This sequence encodes CASFTGLATGELFF.

The chain is built from TRBV5-6 and TRBJ1-4; 10 bases fit TRBD1. Germline CDR1 is SGHDT and CDR2 is YYEEEE. The CDR3 has 16 amino acids. J was trimmed by 8 bases and V by 3 bases; bases with no gene match: 10. CDR3 in amino acids: CASSSDGTGDDEKLFF. CDR3 DNA sequence: TGTGCCAGCAGCTCGGACGGGACAGGGGATGACGAAAAACTGTTTTTT.

This clonotype was detected a few times. V is TRBV20-1 and J is TRBJ2-5; a weak D match, TRBD1 (5 bases). V was cut by 2 bases and J by 1 base, with 8 bases left in between. The CDR3 consists of 13 residues. CDR1 is DFQATT, CDR2 SNEGSKA, per germline (reference sequence). In nucleotides, the CDR3 is TGCAGTGCTAGAAGACAGCTCCAAGAGACCCAGTACTTC. It yields the protein CSARRQLQETQYF.

This sequence joins TRBV7-2 and TRBJ2-7; a weak D match, TRBD2 (6 bases). V shed 5 bases and J shed 1 base, with 18 bases lying between them. Looked up from germline, CDR1 is SGHTA and CDR2 is FQGNSA. The CDR3 consists of 16 residues. The CDR3: CASSITGTRGSYEQYF. CDR3 nucleotide sequence: TGTGCCAGCAGCATAACCGGGACTCGCGGTTCCTACGAGCAGTACTTC. Supplemented by reference TRBV7-2 and TRBJ2-7, the full variable domain reads GAGVSQSPSNKVTEKGKDVELRCDPISGHTALYWYRQSLGQGLEFLIYFQGNSAPDKSGLPSDRFSAERTGGSVSTLTIQRTQQEDSAVYLCASSITGTRGSYEQYFGPGTRLTVT.

On this clonotype itself: One base away lies a much larger clone, so this may be a sequencing read error. CDR3 nucleotides: TGTGCCAGCAGCTCCCAGGGTTTTGGCTACACCTTC. Translated, it gives CASSSQGFGYTF. This chain connects TRBV7-9 to TRBJ1-2; possibly TRBD1 for D (5 bases). The CDR3 is made up of 12 amino acids. Trimming took 4 bases from V and 7 from J, leaving 10 bases between them. Per the germline V gene, CDR1 is SEHNR and CDR2 is FQNEAQ (reference sequence).

In regard to this clonotype: Given a much more abundant clone one base away, this may be a read error. The genes are TRBV20-1 and TRBJ1-1; D unresolved. The CDR3 is 12 amino acids. Germline V CDR1 and CDR2: DFQATT, SNEGSKA (reference sequence). Trimming left V 5 bases short and J 3 bases short, with 10 bases between. The CDR3 bases are TGCAGTGCTCGACGTGGGTACACTGAAGCTTTCTTT. Protein sequence: CSARRGYTEAFF.

This clonotype has at least ten counts. The CDR3 sequence is CSVLTSGRANEQFF. The CDR3 DNA reads TGCAGCGTTCTGACTAGCGGGAGGGCCAATGAGCAGTTCTTC. The chain uses TRBV29-1 and TRBJ2-1; 14 bases are shared with TRBD2. The CDR3 loop spans 14 amino acids. Germline V gene sequence: CDR1 SQVTM, CDR2 ANQGSEA. V shed 5 bases and J 6 bases; nucleotides not matched to a gene: 3.

The chain combines TRBV3-1 with TRBJ2-1, with D unresolved. CDR3 length: 13 residues. V was pared by 3 bases and J by 8 bases, with 11 bases between. Per the germline V gene, CDR1 is LGHDT and CDR2 is YNNKEL (reference sequence). The CDR3 loop is CASSQGLVYEQFF. The CDR3 nucleotides read TGTGCCAGCAGCCAGGGCTTAGTCTATGAGCAGTTCTTC.

This clonotype was seen a few times. The J gene is TRBJ1-1, the V gene TRBV5-1, with TRBD1 identical over 10 bases. Germline assignment: CDR1 SGHRS and CDR2 YFSETQ. The V and J ends lost 1 base and 1 base, in that order; junction bases with no gene match: 4. This CDR3 spans 16 amino acids. In nucleotides, the CDR3 is TGCGCCAGCAGCTTGATGACAGGGGGCCCGAACACTGAAGCTTTCTTT. This codes for CASSLMTGGPNTEAFF.

This clonotype appeared many times. The genes are TRBV7-8 and TRBJ2-7; TRBD2 matches 9 bases. With V trimmed by 6 bases and J by 2 bases, 5 bases remained unmatched. This CDR3 contains 14 residues. The V gene's germline CDR1 is SGHVS and CDR2 FQNEAQ. CDR3 DNA sequence: TGTGCCAGCAGGGCAGCGGGAGGAGCCTACGAGCAGTACTTC. This translates into CASRAAGGAYEQYF.

Of note for this clonotype: This could be a read error, since a much larger clone is one nucleotide away. The chain links TRBV5-8 to TRBJ2-1; 11 bases are shared with TRBD2. Germline loops: CDR1 SGHTS, CDR2 YDEGEE. There are 11 residues in the CDR3. This CDR3 is CTSSSGLAGFF. The DNA for the CDR3 is TGTACCAGCAGTTCCGGACTAGCGGGGTTCTTC.

J is TRBJ2-1 and V is TRBV4-1, with a tentative D call TRBD1 (6 bases). The CDR3 runs 15 residues. The germline V gene encodes CDR1 MGHRA and CDR2 YSYEKL. V was pared by 3 bases and J by 12 bases, with 21 bases between. The CDR3 loop is CASSHPEQQLQGQFF. In DNA, the CDR3 is TGCGCCAGCAGCCATCCGGAACAGCAACTACAGGGGCAGTTCTTC.

This clonotype was observed many times. The chain recombines TRBV6-4 with TRBJ1-1, with TRBD1 as a possible D gene (6 bases). From germline, CDR1 is MRHNA and CDR2 SNTAGT. There are 14 residues in the CDR3. Deletions cut 8 bases from V and 0 bases from J, with 13 bases between. The CDR3 DNA reads as TGTGCCAGCGGTAAGGGGGTAATGAACACTGAAGCTTTCTTT. This encodes CASGKGVMNTEAFF.

This chain uses TRBV6-2 or TRBV6-3 with TRBJ1-5, with D possibly TRBD1 on 5 matching bases. Germline V gives CDR1 MNHEY, CDR2 SVGEGT. CDR3 length: 15 residues. Trimming stripped 7 bases from V and 1 base from J, with 14 bases between. The CDR3 here is CASTTGGTSNQPQHF. The CDR3 region has the DNA TGTGCCAGCACCACGGGGGGGACCAGCAATCAGCCCCAGCATTTT.

This clonotype was counted at least ten times. The chain recombines TRBV4-3 with TRBJ1-1, with D perhaps matching TRBD1 (6 bases). Trimming took off 3 bases at V and 3 bases at J, with 20 bases between the two ends. In germline, CDR1 is LGHNA, CDR2 YSLEER. CDR3 length: 17 amino acids. CDR3 loop: CASSQDSIEGTYTEAFF. CDR3 sequence (DNA): TGCGCCAGCAGCCAGGACAGCATTGAGGGAACCTACACTGAAGCTTTCTTT.

This clonotype has at least ten counts. The gene calls are TRBV7-9 and TRBJ2-3; no reliable D call. Germline loops: CDR1 SEHNR, CDR2 FQNEAQ (reference sequence). V gave up 2 bases and J gave up 3 bases, with 3 bases separating them. The CDR3 sequence is 12 residues long. CDR3 DNA: TGTGCCAGCAGCTTAAAAACAGATACGCAGTATTTT. It yields the protein CASSLKTDTQYF.

The V gene is TRBV11-2, the J gene TRBJ2-4; D unresolved. V was trimmed by 5 bases and J by 0 bases, leaving 8 bases between them. Germline V CDR1 and CDR2: SGHAT, FQNNGV. The CDR3 has 14 amino acids. The CDR3 sequence is CASSRVLAKNIQYF. In nucleotides, the CDR3 is TGTGCCAGCAGCCGTGTCCTAGCCAAAAACATTCAGTACTTC.

This clonotype was picked up a small number of times. The chain employs TRBV7-8 and TRBJ2-3, with a tentative D call TRBD1 (6 bases). The length of the CDR3 is 13 residues. Germline V gene sequence: CDR1 SGHVS, CDR2 FQNEAQ. The V and J ends lost 3 bases and 5 bases respectively, with 9 bases between them. Here the CDR3 DNA reads TGTGCCAGCAGCTTCAGGGGAGAAGATACGCAGTATTTT. As protein: CASSFRGEDTQYF.

This clonotype was counted at least ten times. The chain joins TRBV7-2 to TRBJ2-1; D unresolved. The CDR3 is made up of 13 amino acids. CDR1 is SGHTA, CDR2 FQGNSA, per germline. Trimming took 3 bases from V and 6 from J, leaving 9 bases between them. The DNA for the CDR3 is TGTGCCAGCAGCTTCACGGGCCTCAATGAGCAGTTCTTC. It translates to CASSFTGLNEQFF.

This clonotype was seen repeatedly, ten times or more. The chain is built from TRBV7-2 and TRBJ1-3; 7 bases fit TRBD1. In germline, CDR1 is SGHTA, CDR2 FQGNSA. With V trimmed by 3 bases and J by 2 bases, 7 bases remained unmatched. The CDR3 loop spans 16 amino acids. The CDR3 DNA reads as TGTGCCAGCAGCTTGGGACAGCCTCAGCCTGGAAACACCATATATTTT. It is translated as CASSLGQPQPGNTIYF.